These T cell receptor beta chains were read from a single sample in a study of T cells in Graves' hyperthyroidism and ophthalmopathy. Using its own MiXCR run on the multiplex PCR reads, TCRdb lists one record per CDR3 protein. The sample holds hundreds of thousands of distinct CDR3 sequences; roughly 32% are singletons and the top ten take more than 25%. Material: blood. These receptor sequences come from a woman aged 40 to 49 with Graves' hyperthyroidism. CDR3s include the opening cysteine and the closing phenylalanine or tryptophan. The order of the fields is D gene, clone size, V gene, J gene, CDR3 DNA, CDR3 protein. D genes are given only for firm matches. Size is stated for part of the rows, as once, few or many counts, or as a class when the clone is expanded.

>.|many|TRBV29-1|TRBJ1-5
TGCAGCGTTGGGCAAGAGCCTAATCAGCCCCAGCATTTT
CSVGQEPNQPQHF
>TRBD2|.|TRBV7-2|TRBJ2-7
TGTGCCAGCAGCCCCTTGAGCGGGAACTACGAGCAGTACTTC
CASSPLSGNYEQYF
>.|.|TRBV7-9|TRBJ2-7
TGTGCCAGCAGCCCCGGCGGGACCTACTACGAGCAGTACTTC
CASSPGGTYYEQYF
>.|.|TRBV9|TRBJ1-1
TGTGCCAGCAGCTCCCGGGAGGGGAGTGGAGCTTTCTTT
CASSSREGSGAFF
>.|.|TRBV6-5|TRBJ1-1
TGTGCCAGCACCGTTCGGACGGGGAACACTGAAGCTTTCTTT
CASTVRTGNTEAFF
>.|few|TRBV20-1|TRBJ1-1
TGCAGTGCTAGAGTGAGAGCTTCGGGGGGCACTGAAGCTTTCTTT
CSARVRASGGTEAFF
>.|few|TRBV30|TRBJ2-7
TGTGCCAGCTTGCCCAGGGTGGACGAGCAGTACTTC
CASLPRVDEQYF
>TRBD1|.|TRBV19|TRBJ1-5
TGTGCCAGTAGTCCTAGGACAGGGGTAGAAAAGAATTTTCAGCCCCAGCATTTT
CASSPRTGVEKNFQPQHF
>.|.|TRBV25-1|TRBJ1-1
TGTGCCAGCAGTGAATTTGGAGGCACCGAAGCTTCCTTT
CASSEFGGTEASF
>TRBD1|few|TRBV7-9|TRBJ2-7
TGTGCCAGCAGCGCCCGGGACAGGGGCTACGAGCAGTACTTC
CASSARDRGYEQYF
>.|many|TRBV9|TRBJ1-3
TGTGCCAGCAGCGTAGCGCTGACGGGGAATAATGGAAACACCATATATTTT
CASSVALTGNNGNTIYF
>.|.|TRBV4-3|TRBJ1-1
TGCGCCAGCAGCCAAGATTGGGGCGGGGTCACTGAAGCTTTCTTT
CASSQDWGGVTEAFF
>.|.|TRBV10-3|TRBJ1-6
TGTGCCATCAGTGAGTCGGGGGGGGAGGTTCAGCCCCTCCACTTT
CAISESGGEVQPLHF
>.|.|TRBV20-1|TRBJ1-2
TGCAGTGCTGGGGAGGGCTATGGCTACACCTTC
CSAGEGYGYTF
>TRBD1|few|TRBV7-9|TRBJ1-2
TGTGCCAGCAGCTTAGATATCCCTCAGGGGGATGGCTACACCTTC
CASSLDIPQGDGYTF
>.|.|TRBV6-2/TRBV6-3|TRBJ1-5
TGTGCCAGCCGAGGGCCCGATAATCAGCCCCAGCATTTT
CASRGPDNQPQHF
>.|.|TRBV2|TRBJ2-7
TGTGCCAGCATAAAGGAAAAATGGGCCTACGAGCAGTACTTC
CASIKEKWAYEQYF
>.|.|TRBV2|TRBJ1-5
TGTGCCAGCAGCTTTGATGGGGTTCAGCCCCAGCATTTT
CASSFDGVQPQHF
>TRBD1|many|TRBV12-3/TRBV12-4|TRBJ2-7
TGTGCCAGCAGATCCGGGACAGGGCACTACGAGCAGTACTTC
CASRSGTGHYEQYF
>.|many|TRBV7-9|TRBJ2-5
TGTGCCAGCAGCTTAGGAGGGGGTTTCCAAGAGACCCAGTACTTC
CASSLGGGFQETQYF
>.|few|TRBV12-3/TRBV12-4|TRBJ1-2
TGTGCCAGCAGTAGACTCTTCCCCTCGGGTGGCTACACCTTC
CASSRLFPSGGYTF
>.|many|TRBV12-3/TRBV12-4|TRBJ1-5
TGTGCCAGCAGTTTAGGTTTGGTCAATCAGCCCCAGCATTTT
CASSLGLVNQPQHF
>TRBD2|many|TRBV2|TRBJ2-5
TGTGCCAGCAGTGTGGGTCCTAGCGGGGGGGAAGAGACCCAGTACTTC
CASSVGPSGGEETQYF
>.|many|TRBV6-5|TRBJ1-6
TGTGCCAGCAGTGAAACCGGACGGGGATCACCCCTCCACTTT
CASSETGRGSPLHF
>TRBD1|few|TRBV6-5|TRBJ2-7
TGTGCCAGCAGGTCCCCCGGGACAGGGGATGGGGAACAGTACTTC
CASRSPGTGDGEQYF
>.|many|TRBV11-2|TRBJ1-5
TGTGCCAGCAGCTTAGAGTCGGATCAGCCCCAGCATTTT
CASSLESDQPQHF
>.|.|TRBV7-9|TRBJ1-6
TGTGCCAGCAGCTTAGTCGCTACGGGGTCACCCCTCCACTTT
CASSLVATGSPLHF
>.|.|TRBV29-1|TRBJ1-2
TGCAGCCTAGGCACTAACTATGGCTACACCTTC
CSLGTNYGYTF
>.|few|TRBV6-6|TRBJ1-1
TGTGCCAGTACAGGGTCGAGCACTGAAGCTTTCTTT
CASTGSSTEAFF
>.|.|TRBV20-1|TRBJ2-7
TGCAGTGCCAGTCTAGGATCCTACGAGCAGTACTTC
CSASLGSYEQYF
>.|few|TRBV12-3/TRBV12-4|TRBJ1-1
TGTGCCAGCGGCAAGGATCCTGTGGGACTACTGAACACTGAAGCTTTCTTT
CASGKDPVGLLNTEAFF
>.|few|TRBV2|TRBJ2-7
TGTGCCAGCTCACTAACAGGGTCTGACGAGCAGTACTTC
CASSLTGSDEQYF
>.|few|TRBV18|TRBJ1-6
TGTGCCAGCTCCCCGCGTTTGGATTCACCCCTCCACTTT
CASSPRLDSPLHF
>.|many|TRBV7-9|TRBJ2-2
TGTGCCACACCGACTCTGACCGGGGAGCTGTTTTTT
CATPTLTGELFF
>.|many|TRBV7-9|TRBJ1-6
TGTGCCAGCAGCCGAAACAGGAATTCACCCCTCCACTTT
CASSRNRNSPLHF
>.|.|TRBV7-2|TRBJ2-7
TGTGCCACCAACACATCGGTAGGGGCAGGGTACGAGCAGTACTTC
CATNTSVGAGYEQYF
>.|many|TRBV9|TRBJ1-1
TGTGCCAGCAGCGTCGGAACAGGGCGGGGGGACACTGAAGCTTTCTTT
CASSVGTGRGDTEAFF
>TRBD1|.|TRBV5-1|TRBJ2-5
TGTGCCAGCAGCTTAGAGGGGACAGGGCGGTCGGAGACCCAGTACTTC
CASSLEGTGRSETQYF
>.|.|TRBV4-3|TRBJ2-7
TGCGCCAGCAGCCAAGATTCAGGGTCCGCCTACGAGCAGTACTTC
CASSQDSGSAYEQYF
>TRBD1|many|TRBV20-1|TRBJ2-7
TGCAGTGGGGAGCGGGGACAGGGACCGTACGAGCAGTACTTC
CSGERGQGPYEQYF
>TRBD1|few|TRBV19|TRBJ1-1
TGTGCCAGTAGTACAGAGACAGGGCTGCCTCCCTTCGTCCACACGAACACTGAAGCTTTCTTT
CASSTETGLPPFVHTNTEAFF
>.|.|TRBV20-1|TRBJ2-5
TGCAGTGCTCTCGGGCCTCGTGGCACCGGGGAGACCCAGTACTTC
CSALGPRGTGETQYF
>.|few|TRBV10-3|TRBJ2-1
TGTGCCATCAGGAGACAAGATTCAACCTACAATGAGCAGTTCTTC
CAIRRQDSTYNEQFF
>TRBD1|few|TRBV7-9|TRBJ2-2
TGTGCCAGCACCCTGGATGGACAGGGGGAAACCGGGGAGCTGTTTTTT
CASTLDGQGETGELFF
>TRBD1|many|TRBV12-3/TRBV12-4|TRBJ2-5
TGTGCCAGCAGCACCGGGGCTGACAGGGGAGAGACCCAGTACTTC
CASSTGADRGETQYF